Following are 2 T cell receptor beta chains from one sample sequenced in a study of blood T cell repertoires in COVID-19. Sequencing used immunoSEQ multiplex PCR; TCRdb keeps in-frame clones, though not all of them. The table has under 200,000 clones, under 90% seen once. The sample comprised PBMCs or T cells enriched from blood (not recorded which). These receptors all come from a man aged 60-69 years who had recovered from COVID-19.

This chain connects TRBV29-1 to TRBJ1-1; possible D gene TRBD1, 6 bases. The germline CDR1 and CDR2 sequences are SQVTM and ANQGSEA. Trimming shortened V by 6 bases and J by 1 base, and 15 bases separated the two germline ends. The CDR3 contains 14 residues. The CDR3 loop reads CSVHRGAGNTEAFF. CDR3 DNA: TGCAGCGTGCACCGGGGGGCGGGGAACACTGAAGCTTTCTTT.

The V call is TRBV28, the J call TRBJ2-7, with TRBD1 matching over 8 bases. The CDR3 length is 15 residues. Germline lookup yields CDR1 MDHEN and CDR2 SYDVKM. V gave up 4 bases and J gave up 2 bases; unmatched junction bases: 7. The CDR3 here is CASSSTGQAAYEQYF. The CDR3 DNA reads as TGTGCCAGCAGTTCCACGGGACAGGCGGCCTACGAGCAGTACTTC. Combining the CDR3 with reference TRBV28 and TRBJ2-7 gives the whole variable domain DVKVTQSSRYLVKRTGEKVFLECVQDMDHENMFWYRQDPGLGLRLIYFSYDVKMKEKGDIPEGYSVSREKKERFSLILESASTNQTSMYLCASSSTGQAAYEQYFGPGTRLTVT.